This T cell receptor beta chain is drawn from a study of blood T cell repertoires in COVID-19. Study at large: Specimens from acute and convalescent COVID-19 originated in the United States, Italy and Spain. PBMCs, B-cell-depleted T cells, or T cells provided the cDNA or gDNA that made up the material.

This clone was observed a single time. Germline CDR1 reads SGHTA; CDR2 reads FQGTGA. CDR3 length: 14 amino acids. V shed 5 bases, J shed 7 bases, and the junction held 7 bases outside the gene matches. Authors' analysis steps: Nucleated cell counts were estimated from reference gene primer amplification. Sequencing was performed with immunoSEQ multiplex PCR; in TCRdb, only in-frame clones are kept and a portion is missing. V and J calls plus clone size are reproduced from that table; the DNA served to infer D and trimming. The sample has some 240,000 clones; about 83% are singletons. The specimen sequenced was peripheral blood. The rearrangement joins TRBV7-3 to TRBJ2-1; 8 bases match TRBD2. This TCR was recovered from a middle-aged woman who had recovered from COVID-19. CDR3 in DNA: TGTGCCAGCAGCGCGGGGACTAGAAAAAATGAGCAGTTCTTC. Its protein is CASSAGTRKNEQFF.